This is a list of T cell receptor beta chains from one sample in a study of graft-versus-host responses after intestinal transplantation. Measured with immunoSEQ multiplex PCR; TCRdb has only the in-frame clones, and not every one. Of over 85,000 clones in the sample, approximately 94% were seen once. No antigen is known for these receptors. The material sequenced was unstimulated CD4+ T cells sorted from spleen or lymph node cells, taken before transplant. The receptors here all came from a human donor who was the organ donor for an intestinal transplant. CDR3s include the opening cysteine and the closing phenylalanine or tryptophan. The order of the fields is J gene, V gene, clone size, D gene, CDR3 DNA, CDR3 protein. A D gene is named only where the DNA matches it firmly. Not every row has a clone size; where given, it reads once, few, many or a size class.

TRBJ2-5	TRBV5-1	-	TRBD2	TGCGCCAGCAGCATACTAGCGGGGGGACTAGAGACCCAGTACTTC	CASSILAGGLETQYF
TRBJ1-1	TRBV6-5	-	-	TGTGCCAGCAGTGAAGCATCTGTGTATGAGGCTTTCTTT	CASSEASVYEAFF
TRBJ1-3	TRBV6-6	once	TRBD1	TGTGCCAGCAGGCGCGACAGGGGAGCGGGAAACACCATATATTTT	CASRRDRGAGNTIYF
TRBJ2-1	TRBV7-8	-	-	TGTGCCAGCAGCTTGCCGGCTAGATCCCCCGGGACGGGGAATTCCTACAATGAGCAGTTCTTC	CASSLPARSPGTGNSYNEQFF
TRBJ1-3	TRBV28	-	-	TGTGCCAGCAGTCAGCTGTCGATCTTGGCAAACACCATATATTTT	CASSQLSILANTIYF
TRBJ2-3	TRBV4-1	-	-	TGCGCCAGCAGCCAAGATCTGCTGACATCTAGCACAGATACGCAGTATTTT	CASSQDLLTSSTDTQYF
TRBJ1-6	TRBV10-3	few	-	TGTGCCATCAGTGTATTACAAGAGAATTCACCCCTCCACTTT	CAISVLQENSPLHF
TRBJ1-3	TRBV30	-	-	TGTGCCTGGAGTCGTACCATATATTTT	CAWSRTIYF
TRBJ2-1	TRBV28	-	-	TGTGCCAGCAGTTTCCCCCAGGAGCAGTTCTTC	CASSFPQEQFF
TRBJ1-5	TRBV15	few	-	TGTGCCACCAGCAGCGCAACCCCAAGCCGAAGCAATCAGCCCCAGCATTTT	CATSSATPSRSNQPQHF
TRBJ1-2	TRBV19	-	TRBD1	TGTGCCAGTAGTACGACAGGGGTCGACTATGGCTACACCTTC	CASSTTGVDYGYTF
TRBJ1-4	TRBV10-2	-	TRBD1	TGCGCCAGCGGGACAGGGGTGTTAAAACTGTTTTTT	CASGTGVLKLFF
TRBJ2-3	TRBV28	-	-	TGTGCCAGCAGTCCCGGGGGTGGGTTTACAGATACGCAGTATTTT	CASSPGGGFTDTQYF
TRBJ1-2	TRBV28	-	TRBD1	TGTGCCAGTTTTCAGGTCGGACAGGGAACTAAGGGCTACACCTTC	CASFQVGQGTKGYTF
TRBJ1-2	TRBV19	few	TRBD1	TGTGCCAGTAGTATTCCAGGGACAGGGGGCGCCTATGGCTACACCTTC	CASSIPGTGGAYGYTF
TRBJ2-7	TRBV18	-	TRBD2	TGTGCCAGCTCACCCCAAGGACTAGCGGGGGGTCACGAGCAGTACTTC	CASSPQGLAGGHEQYF
TRBJ2-1	TRBV7-2	-	TRBD2	TGTGCCAGCAGCTTAGCAACTAGCGGGGGGGCTTGGAATGAGCAGTTCTTC	CASSLATSGGAWNEQFF
TRBJ1-4	TRBV7-3	-	-	TGTGCCAGCAGCTCCATCCGGGGGAGGACTAATGAAAAACTGTTTTTT	CASSSIRGRTNEKLFF
TRBJ1-1	TRBV5-1	-	-	TGCGCCAGCAAGGAGGGGACAAACACTGAAGCTTTCTTT	CASKEGTNTEAFF
TRBJ2-7	TRBV10-3	-	TRBD1	TGTGCCATCAGTGCCAACCGGGACAGGGCACACGAGCAGTACTTC	CAISANRDRAHEQYF
TRBJ1-2	TRBV18	few	-	TGTGCCAGCTCCCTTCAGTCGGTCTATGGCTACACCTTC	CASSLQSVYGYTF
TRBJ2-3	TRBV7-9	-	TRBD1	TGTGCCAGCAGCTTCTGGGACAGGGGGCCTAGCACAGATACGCAGTATTTT	CASSFWDRGPSTDTQYF
TRBJ1-1	TRBV19	-	-	TGTGCCAGCAGGGCGTATACTGAAGCTTTCTTT	CASRAYTEAFF
TRBJ2-7	TRBV5-1	-	TRBD1	TGCGCCAGCAGCTTTCGGGGACAGGGATTTTACGAGCAGTACTTC	CASSFRGQGFYEQYF
TRBJ2-3	TRBV28	-	TRBD2	TGTGCCAGCAGTTTAATCGGTAGCGGGGGCTTGGGAGATACGCAGTATTTT	CASSLIGSGGLGDTQYF
TRBJ2-7	TRBV6-6	-	TRBD1	TGTGCCAGCAGTTACGGACAGGGACCCTACGAGCAGTACTTC	CASSYGQGPYEQYF
TRBJ2-5	TRBV7-2	-	TRBD2	TGTGCCAGCAGCTTAGGTAGCGGGGGGGCTGAGACCCAGTACTTC	CASSLGSGGAETQYF
TRBJ1-5	TRBV9	-	TRBD1	TGTGCCGGCAGCGCCGGGACAGGCTTCAATCAGCCCCAGCATTTT	CAGSAGTGFNQPQHF
TRBJ1-1	TRBV11-3	-	-	TGTGCCAGCAGCTTAGTGGGGGGAGTTGAAGCTTTCTTT	CASSLVGGVEAFF
TRBJ2-7	TRBV5-4	-	-	TGTGCCAGCAGCTTGGGTGGAACCTACGAGCAGTACTTC	CASSLGGTYEQYF
TRBJ1-5	TRBV19	-	TRBD1	TGTGCCAGTAGTTCCCGGACAGGGGTCAATCAGCCCCAGCATTTT	CASSSRTGVNQPQHF
TRBJ1-4	TRBV19	-	-	TGTGCCAGTACGGACACTATTTCAACTAATGAAAAACTGTTTTTT	CASTDTISTNEKLFF